Below are 4 T cell receptor beta chains sequenced from a single sample in a study of beta chain features in type 1 diabetes. As every portion of the isolated RNA was reverse transcribed, the sequencing read expressed TCRB transcripts. TCRdb's copy holds only in-frame clones and misses some; the assay was immunoSEQ multiplex PCR. The data contain a few hundred thousand clones, 10% to 15% of them seen just once; the ten biggest clones take up about 0.017%. The sample taken for sequencing was naive CD4+ T cells from blood. These receptors came from a man between 18 and 29 years old in good health.

The DNA for the CDR3 is TGTGCCAGCACCCGTGGAGACAGGGCATACTTC. This translates into CASTRGDRAYF. The V call is TRBV6-5, the J call TRBJ2-5, with 7 positions matching TRBD1. This CDR3 is 11 amino acids long. V shed 7 bases, J shed 14 bases, and the junction held 10 bases outside the gene matches. Germline CDR1 and CDR2: MNHEY and SVGAGI.

This clone came up a few times. This chain joins TRBV10-3 and TRBJ2-2, with 8 bases matching TRBD1. The CDR3 is 15 amino acids. V lost 6 bases and J lost 5; bases outside the gene matches: 8. Germline CDR1 reads ENHRY; CDR2 reads SYGVKD. The CDR3 spells CAISGQGIMTGELFF. The CDR3 DNA sequence: TGTGCCATCAGCGGACAGGGTATTATGACCGGGGAGCTGTTTTTT.

The chain links TRBV19 to TRBJ1-2; 9 bases are shared with TRBD1. The CDR3 contains 14 residues. V trimming: 5 bases; J trimming: 5 bases; junction bases outside the gene matches: 6. Germline V gene lookup returns CDR1 LNHDA and CDR2 SQIVND (reference sequence). Here the CDR3 DNA reads TGTGCCAGTAGTGCGGGGGACAGGGAGTATGGCTACACCTTC. This codes for CASSAGDREYGYTF. The full variable domain, rest sourced from reference TRBV19 and TRBJ1-2, is DGGITQSPKYLFRKEGQNVTLSCEQNLNHDAMYWYRQDPGQGLRLIYYSQIVNDFQKGDIAEGYSVSREKKESFPLTVTSAQKNPTAFYLCASSAGDREYGYTFGSGTRLTVV.

The V gene is TRBV5-1, the J gene TRBJ2-7; 7 bases map to TRBD2. Looked up from germline, CDR1 is SGHRS and CDR2 is YFSETQ. J gave up 5 bases and V 0 bases, and 5 bases lay outside the gene matches. The CDR3 length is 14 residues. This CDR3 is CASSLGTSIHEQYF. CDR3 bases: TGCGCCAGCAGCTTGGGGACTAGTATCCACGAGCAGTACTTC. The full variable domain, its missing parts supplied by reference TRBV5-1 and TRBJ2-7, is KAGVTQTPRYLIKTRGQQVTLSCSPISGHRSVSWYQQTPGQGLQFLFEYFSETQRNKGNFPGRFSGRQFSNSRSEMNVSTLELGDSALYLCASSLGTSIHEQYFGPGTRLTVT.